These T cell receptor beta chains were read from a single sample in a study of CD8 T cells in Susac syndrome. Using its own MiXCR run on the immunoSEQ multiplex PCR reads, TCRdb lists one record per CDR3 protein. The sample contains 150,000 to 200,000 distinct CDR3 sequences, around 95% of which appear only once. Sample: CD4+ T cells from PBMCs. These receptors all come from a human donor in good health. CDR3s include the opening cysteine and the closing phenylalanine or tryptophan. The D gene is left open where the match is weak. Clone size is stated in some rows and not others, as once, few, many or a class when expanded.

J: TRBJ1-2
V: TRBV7-2
size: NA
D: NA
CDR3: CASSLGAGMGYGYTF
DNA: TGTGCCAGCAGCTTAGGGGCAGGGATGGGCTATGGCTACACCTTC

J: TRBJ2-3
V: TRBV7-3
size: NA
D: TRBD2
CDR3: CASAVGTSVYTDTQYF
DNA: TGTGCCAGCGCGGTAGGGACTAGCGTATACACAGATACGCAGTATTTT

J: TRBJ2-3
V: TRBV30
size: NA
D: TRBD2
CDR3: CASPVSSGGSDTQYF
DNA: TGTGCCTCCCCGGTTAGTTCGGGGGGGTCAGATACGCAGTATTTT

J: TRBJ1-2
V: TRBV3-1
size: NA
D: NA
CDR3: CASSQDWMGGTYGYTF
DNA: TGTGCCAGCAGCCAAGATTGGATGGGGGGCACCTATGGCTACACCTTC

J: TRBJ1-2
V: TRBV3-1
size: NA
D: NA
CDR3: CASSQRLSNYGYTF
DNA: TGTGCCAGCAGCCAGCGACTGAGTAACTATGGCTACACCTTC

J: TRBJ2-1
V: TRBV19
size: NA
D: NA
CDR3: CASSMGTLYNEQFF
DNA: TGTGCCAGTAGTATGGGGACACTCTACAATGAGCAGTTCTTC

J: TRBJ1-2
V: TRBV29-1
size: NA
D: NA
CDR3: CSVEPGSDYGYTF
DNA: TGCAGCGTTGAACCGGGGTCTGACTATGGCTACACCTTC

J: TRBJ2-5
V: TRBV12-3/TRBV12-4
size: NA
D: NA
CDR3: CASSFGGAHQETQYF
DNA: TGTGCCAGCAGTTTCGGCGGAGCCCACCAAGAGACCCAGTACTTC

J: TRBJ2-5
V: TRBV7-2
size: NA
D: TRBD2
CDR3: CASSFTGGPETQYF
DNA: TGTGCCAGCAGCTTCACGGGGGGGCCCGAGACCCAGTACTTC

J: TRBJ2-7
V: TRBV7-2
size: NA
D: TRBD1
CDR3: CASSVRQGPSWEQYF
DNA: TGTGCCAGCAGCGTCAGACAGGGTCCTTCCTGGGAGCAGTACTTC

J: TRBJ1-6
V: TRBV28
size: NA
D: TRBD1
CDR3: CASSPRDRGFNSPLHF
DNA: TGTGCCAGCAGTCCCCGGGACAGGGGATTTAATTCACCCCTCCACTTT

J: TRBJ2-2
V: TRBV5-1
size: NA
D: NA
CDR3: CASSPGFRTGELFF
DNA: TGCGCCAGCAGCCCAGGATTCAGGACCGGGGAGCTGTTTTTT

J: TRBJ1-1
V: TRBV9
size: NA
D: TRBD1
CDR3: CASSPNRGGDTEAFF
DNA: TGTGCCAGCAGCCCAAACAGGGGCGGGGACACTGAAGCTTTCTTT

J: TRBJ1-1
V: TRBV5-1
size: NA
D: NA
CDR3: CASSPREGGNTEAFF
DNA: TGCGCCAGCAGCCCAAGAGAGGGGGGTAACACTGAAGCTTTCTTT

J: TRBJ2-7
V: TRBV18
size: NA
D: TRBD1
CDR3: CASRGDRDSYEQYF
DNA: TGTGCCAGCCGGGGGGACAGGGACTCCTACGAGCAGTACTTC

J: TRBJ2-1
V: TRBV5-1
size: once
D: NA
CDR3: CASSPPGPEQFF
DNA: TGCGCCAGCAGCCCTCCCGGCCCTGAGCAGTTCTTC

J: TRBJ1-2
V: TRBV6-1
size: NA
D: NA
CDR3: CASTSGYGYGYTF
DNA: TGTGCCAGCACTTCGGGGTACGGCTATGGCTACACCTTC

J: TRBJ1-4
V: TRBV12-5
size: NA
D: TRBD1
CDR3: CASGSGPGQGSEKLFF
DNA: TGTGCTAGTGGTTCCGGTCCGGGACAGGGGAGCGAAAAACTGTTTTTT

J: TRBJ2-7
V: TRBV7-3
size: NA
D: TRBD1
CDR3: CASSWTGGNEQYF
DNA: TGTGCCAGCAGTTGGACAGGGGGCAACGAGCAGTACTTC

J: TRBJ1-2
V: TRBV2
size: NA
D: NA
CDR3: CASKAAAFGYTF
DNA: TGTGCCAGCAAGGCGGCAGCTTTCGGCTACACCTTC

J: TRBJ2-5
V: TRBV28
size: NA
D: TRBD1
CDR3: CASSLPGQGVETQYF
DNA: TGTGCCAGCAGTTTGCCGGGACAGGGGGTAGAGACCCAGTACTTC

J: TRBJ2-1
V: TRBV18
size: once
D: TRBD2
CDR3: CASSRTSGAYNEQFF
DNA: TGTGCCAGCTCACGCACTAGCGGGGCCTACAATGAGCAGTTCTTC

J: TRBJ1-2
V: TRBV6-5
size: NA
D: NA
CDR3: CASSYYQGISHGYTF
DNA: TGTGCCAGCAGTTACTATCAGGGGATTTCCCATGGCTACACCTTC

J: TRBJ1-2
V: TRBV7-9
size: NA
D: NA
CDR3: CASSRRGGLANYGYTF
DNA: TGTGCCAGCAGCCGAAGGGGGGGCCTAGCTAACTATGGCTACACCTTC

J: TRBJ2-2
V: TRBV7-9
size: once
D: NA
CDR3: CASSFVGLNTGELFF
DNA: TGTGCCAGCAGCTTTGTTGGACTTAACACCGGGGAGCTGTTTTTT

J: TRBJ1-6
V: TRBV27
size: NA
D: NA
CDR3: CASTLGGPYNSPLHF
DNA: TGTGCCAGCACTCTCGGGGGCCCCTATAATTCACCCCTCCACTTT

J: TRBJ1-2
V: TRBV18
size: NA
D: TRBD1
CDR3: CASSPIQGDRAYGYTF
DNA: TGTGCCAGCTCACCAATTCAGGGGGACCGTGCCTATGGCTACACCTTC

J: TRBJ1-2
V: TRBV20-1
size: NA
D: TRBD1
CDR3: CSVRTGWDYGYTF
DNA: TGCAGTGTTCGGACAGGGTGGGACTATGGCTACACCTTC

J: TRBJ2-2
V: TRBV24-1
size: NA
D: TRBD1
CDR3: CATSDSTGSDTGELFF
DNA: TGTGCCACCAGTGATTCGACAGGGTCGGACACCGGGGAGCTGTTTTTT

J: TRBJ1-1
V: TRBV2
size: NA
D: NA
CDR3: CASRIMDWAFF
DNA: TGTGCCAGCAGGATCATGGATTGGGCTTTCTTT

J: TRBJ2-4
V: TRBV5-6
size: NA
D: NA
CDR3: CASSKSDTLNIQYF
DNA: TGTGCCAGCAGTAAGTCGGATACCTTAAACATTCAGTACTTC

J: TRBJ2-4
V: TRBV20-1
size: NA
D: NA
CDR3: CSVTPFAKNIQYF
DNA: TGCAGTGTAACCCCCTTCGCCAAAAACATTCAGTACTTC

J: TRBJ2-7
V: TRBV3-1
size: NA
D: TRBD1
CDR3: CASSLGTGVGSYEQYF
DNA: TGTGCCAGCAGCCTAGGTACAGGGGTAGGCTCCTACGAGCAGTACTTC

J: TRBJ2-1
V: TRBV6-5
size: NA
D: NA
CDR3: CASSSVYEQFF
DNA: TGTGCCAGCAGTTCGGTATATGAGCAGTTCTTC

J: TRBJ2-5
V: TRBV4-2
size: NA
D: NA
CDR3: CASSQDKGLASEETQYF
DNA: TGTGCCAGCAGCCAAGATAAGGGTCTAGCGTCCGAAGAGACCCAGTACTTC

J: TRBJ2-7
V: TRBV3-1
size: few
D: NA
CDR3: CASSQGPGEQYF
DNA: TGTGCCAGCAGCCAAGGTCCGGGCGAGCAGTACTTC

J: TRBJ1-2
V: TRBV12-3/TRBV12-4
size: NA
D: NA
CDR3: CASSLAPEYGYTF
DNA: TGTGCCAGCAGTTTAGCTCCAGAGTATGGCTACACCTTC

J: TRBJ2-3
V: TRBV6-5
size: NA
D: NA
CDR3: CASRRDGDTQYF
DNA: TGTGCCAGCAGACGGGACGGAGATACGCAGTATTTT

J: TRBJ1-2
V: TRBV6-1
size: NA
D: NA
CDR3: CASSESGGRGGYGYTF
DNA: TGTGCCAGCAGTGAATCTGGTGGACGTGGGGGCTATGGCTACACCTTC

J: TRBJ1-1
V: TRBV29-1
size: NA
D: NA
CDR3: CSAMIQSMNTEAFF
DNA: TGCAGCGCCATGATACAGAGCATGAACACTGAAGCTTTCTTT

J: TRBJ1-1
V: TRBV14
size: NA
D: TRBD1
CDR3: CASRPTRDRRTEAFF
DNA: TGTGCCAGCAGACCCACCCGGGACAGAAGAACTGAAGCTTTCTTT

J: TRBJ2-5
V: TRBV5-1
size: NA
D: TRBD2
CDR3: CASSLGLAGEETQYF
DNA: TGCGCCAGCAGCTTGGGCCTAGCGGGGGAGGAGACCCAGTACTTC

J: TRBJ2-5
V: TRBV20-1
size: NA
D: TRBD2
CDR3: CSAISGLAEETQYF
DNA: TGCAGTGCTATCTCGGGACTAGCGGAAGAGACCCAGTACTTC

J: TRBJ2-1
V: TRBV7-8
size: NA
D: TRBD1
CDR3: CASSSSRGYNEQFF
DNA: TGTGCCAGCAGCAGCAGCAGGGGGTACAATGAGCAGTTCTTC

J: TRBJ2-5
V: TRBV6-2/TRBV6-3
size: NA
D: TRBD2
CDR3: CASSHLKRGGETQYF
DNA: TGTGCCAGCAGTCACCTGAAACGGGGAGGGGAGACCCAGTACTTC

J: TRBJ2-1
V: TRBV12-3/TRBV12-4
size: NA
D: TRBD2
CDR3: CASSAPGLAGGSYNEQFF
DNA: TGTGCCAGCAGTGCCCCGGGACTAGCGGGGGGGTCCTACAATGAGCAGTTCTTC